These 24 T cell receptor beta chains were all obtained from the same sample, sequenced in a study of blood T cells in healthy people across ages. PCR was performed a second time for about 7 to 11 cycles using a sample-barcoded 5' primer and a J-beta primer mix. One entry per CDR3 protein, called by TCRdb with MiXCR from the 5' RACE reads. The sample yields approximately 730,000 distinct CDR3 sequences, 53% seen once. The material sequenced was blood. These receptors were taken from an elderly man in good health.

The rearrangement uses TRBV20-1 and TRBJ1-1; D is ambiguous. Germline V gene data show CDR1 as DFQATT and CDR2 as SNEGSKA (reference sequence). There are 15 residues in the CDR3. V lost 0 bases and J lost 0, with 11 bases in between. The CDR3 sequence: CSARDSPAMNTEAFF. The DNA for the CDR3 is TGCAGTGCTAGAGATTCGCCAGCAATGAACACTGAAGCTTTCTTT.

CDR3 coding DNA: TGTGCCAGCTTGGAAGGCCAAGATTACAGATACGCGTATTTT. Its translation: CASLEGQDYRYAYF. This chain joins TRBV2 and TRBJ2-3; D unclear. The CDR3 length is 14 residues. CDR1 and CDR2 from the germline V gene are SNHLY and FYNNEI. With 8 bases removed from V and 14 bases from J, the gap between germline ends came to 26 bases.

This clonotype was detected ten times or more. The chain links TRBV27 to TRBJ2-2; 14 nucleotides align to TRBD2. The CDR3 totals 17 residues. In germline, CDR1 is MNHEY, CDR2 SMNVEV (reference sequence). With 5 bases clipped from V and 5 bases from J, the junction kept 7 bases outside the gene matches. DNA of the CDR3: TGTGCCAGCAGTCCACGCCGACTAGCGGGAGGGACCGGGGAGCTGTTTTTT. Residues: CASSPRRLAGGTGELFF.

The chain employs TRBV20-1 and TRBJ1-1; D is possibly TRBD1 (6 bases). The CDR3 has 13 amino acids. Per germline, CDR1 DFQATT and CDR2 SNEGSKA (reference sequence). Trimming stripped 1 base from V and 1 base from J, with 7 bases between. In nucleotides, the CDR3 is TGCAGTGCTAGAGGGACAGCGAACACTGAAGCTTTCTTT. Its translation is CSARGTANTEAFF.

This clonotype has just a few counts. The chain links TRBV20-1 to TRBJ2-1, with D tentatively TRBD2 (5 bases). V was pared by 0 bases and J by 5 bases, with 11 bases between. The CDR3 totals 14 residues. The germline gives CDR1 DFQATT, CDR2 SNEGSKA (reference sequence). The CDR3 reads CSARDVAGNNEQFF. CDR3 DNA sequence: TGCAGTGCTAGAGATGTGGCGGGCAACAATGAGCAGTTCTTC.

The chain couples TRBV19 to TRBJ2-5; D is uncertain. Judging by the DNA end, TRBJ2-7 fits better; the J call may be wrong. Germline-derived CDR1 and CDR2 are LNHDA and SQIVND (reference sequence). The CDR3 consists of 13 residues. The CDR3 DNA is TGTGCCAGTAGTCCTGCGGCAGCCTACGAGCAGTACTTC. Amino acid sequence: CASSPAAAYEQYF.

The chain couples TRBV18 to TRBJ2-1; D not resolved. This CDR3 has 15 amino acids. Germline lookup yields CDR1 KGHSH and CDR2 LQKENI. Trimming removed 3 bases at V and 0 bases at J, with 9 bases between. The CDR3 DNA is TGTGCCAGCTCACCGCAGCAGGACTCCTACAATGAGCAGTTCTTC. Its protein product is CASSPQQDSYNEQFF. The full variable domain, its missing parts supplied by reference TRBV18 and TRBJ2-1, is NAGVMQNPRHLVRRRGQEARLRCSPMKGHSHVYWYRQLPEEGLKFMVYLQKENIIDESGMPKERFSAEFPKEGPSILRIQQVVRGDSAAYFCASSPQQDSYNEQFFGPGTRLTVL.

The J gene is TRBJ2-3, the V gene TRBV3-1; 12 bases match TRBD2. From germline, CDR1 is LGHDT and CDR2 YNNKEL (reference sequence). This CDR3 contains 17 residues. V lost 4 bases to trimming and J lost 3 bases; unmatched junction nucleotides: 8. The CDR3 coding sequence is TGTGCCAGCAGCCCGCCGACTAGCGGGAGTGGTACAGATACGCAGTATTTT. Protein sequence: CASSPPTSGSGTDTQYF.

There are a few counts of this clonotype. J is TRBJ2-3 and V is TRBV29-1; 7 nucleotides align to TRBD1. The V gene's germline CDR1 is SQVTM and CDR2 ANQGSEA. V lost 5 bases and J lost 14; bases outside the gene matches: 10. The CDR3 loop spans 11 amino acids. The CDR3 bases are TGCAGCGTTCAAACGACAGGGTATACGTATTTT. Protein sequence: CSVQTTGYTYF.

The chain carries TRBV12-3 or TRBV12-4 and TRBJ2-2; 9 bases are a match to TRBD2. V dropped 0 bases and J dropped 3; count of bases not matched to a gene: 8. CDR3 length: 18 residues. CDR3 nucleotide sequence: TGTGCCAGCAGTTTAGCACCAGGACTAGCGAGATACACCGGGGAGCTGTTTTTT. This gives the protein CASSLAPGLARYTGELFF.

This clonotype was seen once. The V and J genes are TRBV5-1 and TRBJ1-2; perhaps TRBD1 as D (5 bases). Deletions cut 1 base from V and 6 bases from J, with 13 bases between. CDR1 SGHRS and CDR2 YFSETQ come from the germline V gene. This CDR3 contains 14 residues. Written as DNA, the CDR3 is TGCGCCAGCAGCTTGAAGTTACGGGACGATGGCTACACCTTC. Protein: CASSLKLRDDGYTF.

The CDR3 nucleotides are TGTGCCAGCAGCTACTCGGATGAGCAGTTCTTC. Its protein is CASSYSDEQFF. The V and J genes are TRBV12-3 or TRBV12-4 and TRBJ2-1; D unresolved. Trimming pared 6 bases from V and 8 bases from J, leaving 8 bases between. CDR3 length: 11 residues.

The J gene is TRBJ2-3, the V gene TRBV29-1; 7 bases are shared with TRBD2. V lost 6 bases and J lost 14; bases outside the gene matches: 11. Germline CDR1 SQVTM, CDR2 ANQGSEA. CDR3 length equals 11 residues. The CDR3 here is CSVRENRYAYF. DNA for the CDR3: TGCAGCGTGCGGGAGAACAGATACGCGTATTTT.

This clonotype has only one observation. The V and J genes are TRBV2 and TRBJ2-2, with TRBD2 matching over 14 bases. Germline CDR1 is SNHLY and CDR2 is FYNNEI. The CDR3 totals 18 residues. Trimming cost V 4 bases and J 5 bases; bases outside gene matches: 9. The chain's CDR3 is CASSGTGTSGRYTGELFF. In nucleotides, the CDR3 is TGTGCCAGCAGTGGGACCGGGACTAGCGGGAGATATACCGGGGAGCTGTTTTTT.

The rearrangement links TRBV20-1 to TRBJ2-5; TRBD2 agrees at 9 bases. V was pared by 1 base and J by 5 bases, with 5 bases of the junction left unmatched. Per germline, CDR1 DFQATT and CDR2 SNEGSKA (reference sequence). The CDR3 covers 14 residues. CDR3 sequence reads: CSARVAGGGETQYF. The CDR3 DNA follows: TGCAGTGCTAGAGTTGCGGGAGGGGGCGAGACCCAGTACTTC.

V gene TRBV27 combines with J gene TRBJ2-5, with 9 bases matching TRBD1. The V gene's germline CDR1 is MNHEY and CDR2 SMNVEV (reference sequence). The length of the CDR3 is 14 residues. J lost 2 bases, V lost 8 bases, and 6 bases had no gene match. The CDR3 here is CASRGTGRQETQYF. The CDR3 coding sequence is TGTGCCAGCCGAGGGACAGGGCGACAAGAGACCCAGTACTTC.

The V gene is TRBV5-6, the J gene TRBJ1-2, with no clear D. V was shortened by 4 bases and J by 8 bases, with 15 bases between the two germline ends. The CDR3 has 13 amino acids. Germline V CDR1 and CDR2: SGHDT, YYEEEE. DNA of the CDR3: TGTGCCAGCAGCAAACGGGAAACTCGGGGCTACACCTTC. Its translation: CASSKRETRGYTF.

Only a few counts were recorded for this clonotype. The chain recombines TRBV9 with TRBJ2-5; D might be TRBD1 (6 bases). Germline V CDR1 and CDR2: SGDLS, YYNGEE. The CDR3 loop spans 15 amino acids. Trimming shortened V by 4 bases and J by 0 bases, and 13 bases separated the two germline ends. The CDR3 is CASSSRGGYQETQYF. The CDR3 coding sequence is TGTGCCAGCAGCTCCCGAGGGGGTTACCAAGAGACCCAGTACTTC.

The chain couples TRBV27 to TRBJ2-1; either TRBD1 or TRBD2 may supply D (5 bases each). V lost 4 bases to trimming and J lost 0 bases, with 10 bases between them. CDR1 and CDR2 from the germline V gene are MNHEY and SMNVEV (reference sequence). CDR3 length: 15 amino acids. In nucleotides, the CDR3 is TGTGCCAGCAGTTGGCCGGGGCTCTCCTACAATGAGCAGTTCTTC. Protein product: CASSWPGLSYNEQFF.

This clonotype was observed a handful of times. The rearrangement uses TRBV15 and TRBJ2-5; a weak D match, TRBD2 (6 bases). The CDR3 runs 17 residues. Per the germline V gene, CDR1 is LNHNV and CDR2 is YYDKDF (reference sequence). V lost 5 bases, J lost 0 bases, and 19 bases lay in between. CDR3 sequence: CATSFQGNGTYQETQYF. The CDR3 DNA sequence: TGTGCCACCAGCTTCCAAGGAAACGGGACTTACCAAGAGACCCAGTACTTC.

V is TRBV18 and J is TRBJ2-7, with TRBD2 matching over 7 bases. Trimming took 0 bases from V and 5 from J; bases not matched to a gene: 7. CDR1 is KGHSH and CDR2 is LQKENI in the germline V gene. The CDR3 spans 15 residues. CDR3 residues: CASSPPAGEAHEQYF. The CDR3 DNA sequence: TGTGCCAGCTCACCACCGGCGGGAGAGGCTCACGAGCAGTACTTC.

The V call is TRBV6-1, the J call TRBJ1-5, with 7 bases matching TRBD1. Germline lookup yields CDR1 MNHNS and CDR2 SASEGT. V was clipped by 7 bases and J by 4 bases; unmatched bases: 4. The CDR3 extends over 13 amino acids. The CDR3, as DNA: TGTGCCAGCACAGGGGGAAGAAATCAGCCCCAGCATTTT. Translation gives CASTGGRNQPQHF.

This chain connects TRBV5-6 to TRBJ2-1, with 12 positions matching TRBD2. This CDR3 comprises 18 residues. CDR1 is SGHDT and CDR2 is YYEEEE in the germline V gene. V shed 3 bases and J 3 bases; nucleotides not matched to a gene: 10. The CDR3 reads CASSSVGAGLAGYNEQFF. The CDR3 coding sequence is TGTGCCAGCAGCTCCGTAGGCGCGGGACTAGCGGGCTACAATGAGCAGTTCTTC.

This clonotype was recorded a few times. The rearrangement uses TRBV6-2 or TRBV6-3 and TRBJ2-5; possible D gene TRBD2, 6 bases. The germline gives CDR1 MNHEY, CDR2 SVGEGT. This CDR3 contains 15 residues. V was cut by 4 bases and J by 2 bases, with 14 bases left in between. CDR3 residues: CASSSDVGLQETQYF. Here the CDR3 DNA reads TGTGCCAGCAGTTCGGACGTAGGACTACAAGAGACCCAGTACTTC.